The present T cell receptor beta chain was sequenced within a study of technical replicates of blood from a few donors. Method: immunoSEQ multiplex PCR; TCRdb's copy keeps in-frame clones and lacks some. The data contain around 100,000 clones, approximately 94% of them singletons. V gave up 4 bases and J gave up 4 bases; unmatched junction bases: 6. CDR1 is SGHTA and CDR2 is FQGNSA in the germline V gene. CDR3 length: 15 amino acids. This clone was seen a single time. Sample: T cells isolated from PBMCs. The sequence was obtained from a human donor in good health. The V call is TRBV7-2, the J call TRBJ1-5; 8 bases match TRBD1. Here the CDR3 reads CASSSRTGSNQPQHF. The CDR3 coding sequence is TGTGCCAGCAGCTCCCGGACAGGGTCAAATCAGCCCCAGCATTTT.